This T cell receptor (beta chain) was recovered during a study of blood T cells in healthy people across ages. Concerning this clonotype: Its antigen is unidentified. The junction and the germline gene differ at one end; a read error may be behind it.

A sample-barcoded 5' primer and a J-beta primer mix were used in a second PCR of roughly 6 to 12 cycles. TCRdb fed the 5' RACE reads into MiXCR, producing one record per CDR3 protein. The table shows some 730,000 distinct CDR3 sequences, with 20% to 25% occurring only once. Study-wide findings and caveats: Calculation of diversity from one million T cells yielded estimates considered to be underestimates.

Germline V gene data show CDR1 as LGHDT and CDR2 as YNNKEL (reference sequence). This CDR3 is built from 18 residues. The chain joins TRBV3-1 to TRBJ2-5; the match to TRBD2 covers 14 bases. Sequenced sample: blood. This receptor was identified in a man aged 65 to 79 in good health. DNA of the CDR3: TGTGCCAGCAGCCAAACCCGACTAGCGGGAGGGTGGTTGAATGAGCCGTTCTTC. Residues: CASSQTRLAGGWLNEPFF.